In this sample, the clone carrying this T cell receptor (beta chain) turned up once. Its antigen is not known. Since a much larger clone is just one base distant, this may be a read error. This sample was included in a study of T-cell reconstitution after alpha-beta-depleted transplantation in children. Study-level findings and limits: Expanded graft clones numbering several hundred reportedly gave rise to alpha-beta T cells about two months after transplant.

The germline CDR1 and CDR2 sequences are DFQATT and SNEGSKA (reference sequence). The CDR3 has 15 residues. During its preparation, the TCRbeta library received unique molecular identifiers. TCRdb passed the PCR reads through MiXCR, listing each CDR3 protein once. The data hold about 120,000 distinct CDR3 sequences, with 23% observed a single time. The material sequenced was PBMCs, mostly from graft donor cells, taken 180 days after TCRalphabeta/CD19-depleted stem cell transplant. The TCR was taken from a male patient between 2 and 9 years old who had a stem cell transplant for chronic granulomatous disease, so the T cells may come from the graft donor. The chain has TRBV20-1 and TRBJ2-1; 8 positions match TRBD1. CDR3 region: CSAKFPGQVYNEHFF. The CDR3 DNA is TGCAGTGCCAAATTCCCGGGACAGGTGTACAATGAGCATTTCTTC.